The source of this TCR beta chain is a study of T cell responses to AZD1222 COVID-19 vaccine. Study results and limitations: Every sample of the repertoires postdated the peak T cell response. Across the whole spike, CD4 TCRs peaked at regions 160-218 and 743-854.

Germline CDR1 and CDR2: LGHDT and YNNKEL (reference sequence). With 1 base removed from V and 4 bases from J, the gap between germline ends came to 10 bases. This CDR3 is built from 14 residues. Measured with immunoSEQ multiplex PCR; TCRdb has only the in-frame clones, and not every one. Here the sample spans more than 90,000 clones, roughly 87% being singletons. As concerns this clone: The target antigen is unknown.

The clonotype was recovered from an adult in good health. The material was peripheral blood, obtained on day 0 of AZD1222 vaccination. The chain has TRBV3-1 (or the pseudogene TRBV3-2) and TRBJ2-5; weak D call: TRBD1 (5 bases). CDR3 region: CASSQARVGETQYF. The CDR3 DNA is TGTGCCAGCAGCCAAGCCAGGGTTGGAGAGACCCAGTACTTC.